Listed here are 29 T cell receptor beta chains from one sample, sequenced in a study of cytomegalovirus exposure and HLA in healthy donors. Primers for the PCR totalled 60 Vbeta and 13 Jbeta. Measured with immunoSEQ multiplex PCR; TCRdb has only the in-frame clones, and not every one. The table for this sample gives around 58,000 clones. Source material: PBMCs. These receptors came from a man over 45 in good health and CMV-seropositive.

The CDR3 nucleotides read TGTGCCAGCAGAGACCGGACTAGCGGGAGCTCCTACAATGAGCAGTTCTTC. As protein: CASRDRTSGSSYNEQFF. J is TRBJ2-1 and V is TRBV2, with 13 positions matching TRBD2. After removal of 6 bases from V and 0 bases from J, the junction contained 5 bases not matched to a gene. In germline, CDR1 is SNHLY, CDR2 FYNNEI. The CDR3 is 17 amino acids.

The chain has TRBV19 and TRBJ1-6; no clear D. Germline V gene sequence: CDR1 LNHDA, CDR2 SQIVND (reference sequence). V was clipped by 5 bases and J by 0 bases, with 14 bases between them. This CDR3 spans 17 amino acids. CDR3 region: CASSASQRSSYNSPLHF. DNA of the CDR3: TGTGCCAGTAGTGCGTCCCAGAGGAGCTCCTATAATTCACCCCTCCACTTT.

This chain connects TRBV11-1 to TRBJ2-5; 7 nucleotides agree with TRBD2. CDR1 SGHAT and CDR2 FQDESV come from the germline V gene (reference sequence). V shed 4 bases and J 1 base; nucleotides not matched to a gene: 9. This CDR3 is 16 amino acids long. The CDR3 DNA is TGTGCCAGCAGCTACAGAGCGGGACCCGTCCAAGAGACCCAGTACTTC. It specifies CASSYRAGPVQETQYF.

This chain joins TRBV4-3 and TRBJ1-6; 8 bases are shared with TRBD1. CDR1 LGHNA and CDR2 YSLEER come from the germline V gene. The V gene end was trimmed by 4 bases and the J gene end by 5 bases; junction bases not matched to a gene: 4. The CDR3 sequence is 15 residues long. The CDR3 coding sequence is TGCGCCAGCAGCCCTGGACAGGGCGATAATTCACCCCTCCACTTT. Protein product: CASSPGQGDNSPLHF.

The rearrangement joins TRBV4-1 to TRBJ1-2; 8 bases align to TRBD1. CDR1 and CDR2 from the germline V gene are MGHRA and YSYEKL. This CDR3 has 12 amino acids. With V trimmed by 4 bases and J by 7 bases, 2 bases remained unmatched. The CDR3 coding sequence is TGCGCCAGCAGCCCTACAGGGGGTGGCTACACCTTC. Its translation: CASSPTGGGYTF.

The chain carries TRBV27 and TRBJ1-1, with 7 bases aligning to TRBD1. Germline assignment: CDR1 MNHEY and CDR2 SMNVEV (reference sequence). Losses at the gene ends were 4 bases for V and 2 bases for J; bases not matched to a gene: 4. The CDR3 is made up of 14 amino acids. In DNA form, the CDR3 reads TGTGCCAGCAGTTCCCGGACAGGTAACACTGAAGCTTTCTTT. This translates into CASSSRTGNTEAFF.

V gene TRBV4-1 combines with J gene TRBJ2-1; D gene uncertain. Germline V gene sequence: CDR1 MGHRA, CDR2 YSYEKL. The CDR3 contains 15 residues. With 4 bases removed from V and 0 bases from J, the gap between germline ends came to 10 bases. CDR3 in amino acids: CASSRETYSYNEQFF. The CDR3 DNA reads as TGCGCCAGCAGCCGAGAGACATACTCCTACAATGAGCAGTTCTTC.

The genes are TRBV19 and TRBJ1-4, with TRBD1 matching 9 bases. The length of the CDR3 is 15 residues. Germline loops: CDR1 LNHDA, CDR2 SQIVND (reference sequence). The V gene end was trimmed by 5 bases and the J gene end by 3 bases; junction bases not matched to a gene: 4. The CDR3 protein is CASSPRDRANEKLFF. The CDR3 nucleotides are TGTGCCAGTAGTCCCCGGGACAGGGCTAATGAAAAACTGTTTTTT.

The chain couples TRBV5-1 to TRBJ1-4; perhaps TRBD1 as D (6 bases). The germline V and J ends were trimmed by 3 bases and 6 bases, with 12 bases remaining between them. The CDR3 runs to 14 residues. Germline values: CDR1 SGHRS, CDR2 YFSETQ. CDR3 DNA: TGCGCCAGCAGCTCGAACAGGGAGTATGAAAAACTGTTTTTT. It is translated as CASSSNREYEKLFF.

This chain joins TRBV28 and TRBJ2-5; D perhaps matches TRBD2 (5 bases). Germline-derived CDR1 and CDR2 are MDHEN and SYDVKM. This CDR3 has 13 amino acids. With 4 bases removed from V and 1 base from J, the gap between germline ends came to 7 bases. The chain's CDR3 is CASSSGFQETQYF. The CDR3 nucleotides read TGTGCCAGCAGTTCGGGGTTCCAAGAGACCCAGTACTTC.

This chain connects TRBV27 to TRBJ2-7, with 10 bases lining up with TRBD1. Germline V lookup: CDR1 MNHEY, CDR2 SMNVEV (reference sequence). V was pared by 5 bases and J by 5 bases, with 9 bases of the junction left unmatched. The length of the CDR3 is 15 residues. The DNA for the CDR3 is TGTGCCAGCAGTAGAGAGCCGGGACAGGGGCACGAGCAGTACTTC. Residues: CASSREPGQGHEQYF.

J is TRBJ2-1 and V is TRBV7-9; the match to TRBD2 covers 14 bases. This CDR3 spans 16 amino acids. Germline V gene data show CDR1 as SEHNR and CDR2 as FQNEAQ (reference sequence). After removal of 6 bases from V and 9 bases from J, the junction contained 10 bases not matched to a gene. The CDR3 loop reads CASSPGTSGRSSEQFF. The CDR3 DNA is TGTGCCAGCAGTCCCGGGACTAGCGGGAGATCGAGTGAGCAGTTCTTC.

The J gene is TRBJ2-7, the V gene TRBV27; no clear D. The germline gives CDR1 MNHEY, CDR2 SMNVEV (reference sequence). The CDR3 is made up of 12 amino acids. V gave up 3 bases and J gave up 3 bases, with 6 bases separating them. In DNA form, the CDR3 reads TGTGCCAGCAGTTTGTCCTTCTACGAGCAGTACTTC. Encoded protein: CASSLSFYEQYF.

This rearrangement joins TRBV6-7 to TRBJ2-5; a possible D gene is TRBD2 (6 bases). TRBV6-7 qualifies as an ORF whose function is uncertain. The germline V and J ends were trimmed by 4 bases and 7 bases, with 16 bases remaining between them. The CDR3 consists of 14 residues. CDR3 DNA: TGTGCCAGCAGTTCCCCCGGAGGGCCCGGGACCCAGTACTTC. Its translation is CASSSPGGPGTQYF.

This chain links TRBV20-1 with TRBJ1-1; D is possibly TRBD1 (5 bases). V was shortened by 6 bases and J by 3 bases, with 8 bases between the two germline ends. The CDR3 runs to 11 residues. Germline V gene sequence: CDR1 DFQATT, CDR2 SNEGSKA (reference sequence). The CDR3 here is CSAWGDTEAFF. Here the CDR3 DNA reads TGCAGTGCCTGGGGGGACACTGAAGCTTTCTTT.

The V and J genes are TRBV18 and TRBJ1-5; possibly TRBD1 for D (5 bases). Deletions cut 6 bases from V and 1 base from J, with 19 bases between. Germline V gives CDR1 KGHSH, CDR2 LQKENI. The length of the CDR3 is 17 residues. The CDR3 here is CASSPSGGRGSNQPQHF. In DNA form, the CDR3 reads TGTGCCAGCTCCCCCTCCGGGGGTAGGGGAAGCAATCAGCCCCAGCATTTT.

The CDR3 region is CASRGLAGANTGELFF. The CDR3, as DNA: TGTGCCAGCAGGGGACTAGCGGGGGCGAACACCGGGGAGCTGTTTTTT. The V gene is TRBV11-2, the J gene TRBJ2-2, with TRBD2 identical over 14 bases. The CDR3 consists of 16 residues. CDR1 and CDR2 from the germline V gene are SGHAT and FQNNGV. Germline trimming cut 6 bases from V and 0 bases from J; bases unmatched to any gene: 0.

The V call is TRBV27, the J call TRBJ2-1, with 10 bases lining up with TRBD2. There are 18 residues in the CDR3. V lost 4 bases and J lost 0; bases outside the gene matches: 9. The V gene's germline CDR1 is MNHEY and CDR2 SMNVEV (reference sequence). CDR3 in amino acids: CASSSRTSGASSYNEQFF. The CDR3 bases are TGTGCCAGCAGTTCCCGGACTAGCGGAGCGAGCTCCTACAATGAGCAGTTCTTC.

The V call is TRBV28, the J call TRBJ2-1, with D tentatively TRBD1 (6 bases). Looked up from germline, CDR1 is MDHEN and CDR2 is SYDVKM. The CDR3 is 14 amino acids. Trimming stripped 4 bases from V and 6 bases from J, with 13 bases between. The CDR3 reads CASSSTGFINEQFF. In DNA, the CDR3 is TGTGCCAGCAGTTCTACAGGGTTTATCAATGAGCAGTTCTTC.

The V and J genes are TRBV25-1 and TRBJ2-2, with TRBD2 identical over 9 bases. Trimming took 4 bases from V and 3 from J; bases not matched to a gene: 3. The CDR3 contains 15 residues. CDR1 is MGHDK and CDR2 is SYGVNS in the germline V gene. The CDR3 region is CASSGLAGYTGELFF. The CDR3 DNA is TGTGCCAGCAGTGGGCTAGCGGGGTACACCGGGGAGCTGTTTTTT.

The CDR3 coding sequence is TGTGCCTGGAGTGGTATGGGACAGGGAACGAACGAGCAGTACTTC. Protein sequence: CAWSGMGQGTNEQYF. The chain carries TRBV30 and TRBJ2-5; 9 positions match TRBD1. The J call may be wrong; the DNA end is better matched by TRBJ2-7. The CDR3 loop spans 15 amino acids. Germline V gene lookup returns CDR1 GTSNPN and CDR2 SVGIG (reference sequence).

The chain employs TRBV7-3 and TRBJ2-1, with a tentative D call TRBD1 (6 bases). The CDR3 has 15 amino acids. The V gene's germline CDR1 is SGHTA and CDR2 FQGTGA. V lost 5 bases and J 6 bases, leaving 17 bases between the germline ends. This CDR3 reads CASSPWSTGTNEQFF. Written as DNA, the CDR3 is TGTGCCAGCAGCCCCTGGAGTACAGGGACCAATGAGCAGTTCTTC.

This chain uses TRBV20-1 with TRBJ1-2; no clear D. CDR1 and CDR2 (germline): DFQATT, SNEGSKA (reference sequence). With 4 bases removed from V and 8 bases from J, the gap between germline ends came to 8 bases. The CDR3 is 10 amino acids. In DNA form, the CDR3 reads TGCAGTGCTAAGAGCTGGGGCTACACCTTC. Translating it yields CSAKSWGYTF.

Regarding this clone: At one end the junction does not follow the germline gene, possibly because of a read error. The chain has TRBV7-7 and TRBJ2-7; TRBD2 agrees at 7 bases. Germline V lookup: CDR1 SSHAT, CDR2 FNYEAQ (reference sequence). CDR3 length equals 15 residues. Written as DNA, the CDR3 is TGTGCTAGCAGCTTAAGGGCAGGGAGGGAATACGAGCAGTACTTC. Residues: CASSLRAGREYEQYF.

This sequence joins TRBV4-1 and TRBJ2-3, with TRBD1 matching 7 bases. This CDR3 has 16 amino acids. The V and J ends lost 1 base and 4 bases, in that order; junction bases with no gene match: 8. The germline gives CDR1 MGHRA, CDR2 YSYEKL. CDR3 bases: TGCGCCAGCAGCCAAGCCACAGGGGTGGTTGCAGATACGCAGTATTTT. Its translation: CASSQATGVVADTQYF.

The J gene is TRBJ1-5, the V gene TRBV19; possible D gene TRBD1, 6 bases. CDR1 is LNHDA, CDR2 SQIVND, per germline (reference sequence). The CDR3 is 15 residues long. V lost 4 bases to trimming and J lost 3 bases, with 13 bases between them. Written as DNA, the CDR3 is TGTGCCAGTAGTAGACCAGGGGCCGTCAATCAGCCCCAGCATTTT. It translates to CASSRPGAVNQPQHF. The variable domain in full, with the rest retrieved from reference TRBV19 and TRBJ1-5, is DGGITQSPKYLFRKEGQNVTLSCEQNLNHDAMYWYRQDPGQGLRLIYYSQIVNDFQKGDIAEGYSVSREKKESFPLTVTSAQKNPTAFYLCASSRPGAVNQPQHFGDGTRLSIL.

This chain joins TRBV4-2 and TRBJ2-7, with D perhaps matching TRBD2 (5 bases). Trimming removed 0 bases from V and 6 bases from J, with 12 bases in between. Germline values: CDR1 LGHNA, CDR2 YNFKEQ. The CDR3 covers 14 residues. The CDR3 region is CASSQDKGGGEQYF. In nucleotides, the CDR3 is TGTGCCAGCAGCCAAGATAAGGGCGGAGGCGAGCAGTACTTC.

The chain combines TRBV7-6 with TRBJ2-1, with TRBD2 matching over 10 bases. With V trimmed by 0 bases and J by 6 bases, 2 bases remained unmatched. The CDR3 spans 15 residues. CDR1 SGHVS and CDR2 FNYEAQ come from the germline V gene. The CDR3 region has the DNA TGTGCCAGCAGCTTAGCGGCTAGCGGGGGCAATGAGCAGTTCTTC. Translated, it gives CASSLAASGGNEQFF.

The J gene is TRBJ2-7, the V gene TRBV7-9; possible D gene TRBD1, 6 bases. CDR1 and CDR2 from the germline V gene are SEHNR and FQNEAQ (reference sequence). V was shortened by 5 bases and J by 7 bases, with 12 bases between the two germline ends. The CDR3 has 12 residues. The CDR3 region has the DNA TGTGCCAGCAGCGGCAGGGGTTGGGAGCAGTACTTC. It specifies CASSGRGWEQYF.